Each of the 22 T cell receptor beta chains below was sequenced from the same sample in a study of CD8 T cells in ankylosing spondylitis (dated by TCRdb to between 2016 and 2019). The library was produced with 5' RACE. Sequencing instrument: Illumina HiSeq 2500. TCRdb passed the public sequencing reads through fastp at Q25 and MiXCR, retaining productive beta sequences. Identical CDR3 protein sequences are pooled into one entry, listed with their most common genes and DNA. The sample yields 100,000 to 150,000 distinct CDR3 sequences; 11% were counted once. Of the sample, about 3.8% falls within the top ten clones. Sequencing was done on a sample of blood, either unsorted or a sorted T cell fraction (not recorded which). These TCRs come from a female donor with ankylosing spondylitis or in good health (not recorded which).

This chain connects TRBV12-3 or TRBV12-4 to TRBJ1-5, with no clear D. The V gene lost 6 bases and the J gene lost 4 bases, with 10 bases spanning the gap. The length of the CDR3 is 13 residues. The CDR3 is CASSSDQNQPQHF. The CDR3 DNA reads TGTGCCAGCAGCTCGGACCAGAATCAGCCCCAGCATTTT.

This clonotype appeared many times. The CDR3 DNA reads as TGTGCCAGCAGCTTAGCGGACAGGGGGCACTACGAGCAGTACTTC. Protein: CASSLADRGHYEQYF. V usage is TRBV5-6 and J usage is TRBJ2-7; 11 bases map to TRBD1. Germline V CDR1 and CDR2: SGHDT, YYEEEE. The CDR3 covers 15 residues. Trimming cost V 2 bases and J 3 bases; bases outside gene matches: 4. The variable domain in full, completed from reference TRBV5-6 and TRBJ2-7, reads DAGVTQSPTHLIKTRGQQVTLRCSPKSGHDTVSWYQQALGQGPQFIFQYYEEEERQRGNFPDRFSGHQFPNYSSELNVNALLLGDSALYLCASSLADRGHYEQYFGPGTRLTVT.

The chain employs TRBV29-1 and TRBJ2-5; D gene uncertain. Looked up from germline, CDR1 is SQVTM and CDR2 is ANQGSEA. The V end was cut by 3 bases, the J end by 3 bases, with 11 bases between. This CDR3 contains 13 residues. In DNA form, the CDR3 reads TGCAGCGTTGATGATAGACCCGAAGAGACCCAGTACTTC. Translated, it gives CSVDDRPEETQYF.

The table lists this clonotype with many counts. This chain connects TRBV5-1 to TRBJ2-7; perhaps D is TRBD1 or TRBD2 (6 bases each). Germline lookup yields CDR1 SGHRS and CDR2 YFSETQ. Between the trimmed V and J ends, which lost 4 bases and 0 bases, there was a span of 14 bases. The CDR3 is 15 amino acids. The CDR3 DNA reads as TGCGCCAGCAGCGCGGGACACACAAGCTCCTACGAGCAGTACTTC. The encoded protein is CASSAGHTSSYEQYF.

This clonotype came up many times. The DNA for the CDR3 is TGTGCCAGCAGGCGCGACAGTTTCCCGGACACCATTCAGTACTTC. This gives the protein CASRRDSFPDTIQYF. This rearrangement joins TRBV12-3 or TRBV12-4 to TRBJ2-4; maybe TRBD1 (5 bases). There are 15 residues in the CDR3. Trimming took off 6 bases at V and 9 bases at J, with 21 bases between the two ends.

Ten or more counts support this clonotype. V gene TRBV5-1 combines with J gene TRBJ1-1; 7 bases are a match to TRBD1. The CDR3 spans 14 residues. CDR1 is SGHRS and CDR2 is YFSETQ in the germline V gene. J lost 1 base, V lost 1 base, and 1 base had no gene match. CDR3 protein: CASSLWTGNTEAFF. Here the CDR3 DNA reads TGCGCCAGCAGCTTGTGGACAGGGAACACTGAAGCTTTCTTT.

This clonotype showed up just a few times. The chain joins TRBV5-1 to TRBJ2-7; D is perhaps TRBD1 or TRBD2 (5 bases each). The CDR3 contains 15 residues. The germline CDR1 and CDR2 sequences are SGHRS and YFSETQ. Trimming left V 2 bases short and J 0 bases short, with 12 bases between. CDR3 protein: CASSFAGTSSYEQYF. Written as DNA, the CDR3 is TGCGCCAGCAGCTTTGCTGGGACCAGCTCCTACGAGCAGTACTTC.

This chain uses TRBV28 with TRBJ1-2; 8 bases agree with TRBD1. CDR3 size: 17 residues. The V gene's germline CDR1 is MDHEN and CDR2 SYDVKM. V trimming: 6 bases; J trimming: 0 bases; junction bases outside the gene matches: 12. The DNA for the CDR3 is TGTGCCAGCAGAACCAGGACAGGGTCCCTTACTAACTATGGCTACACCTTC. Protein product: CASRTRTGSLTNYGYTF.

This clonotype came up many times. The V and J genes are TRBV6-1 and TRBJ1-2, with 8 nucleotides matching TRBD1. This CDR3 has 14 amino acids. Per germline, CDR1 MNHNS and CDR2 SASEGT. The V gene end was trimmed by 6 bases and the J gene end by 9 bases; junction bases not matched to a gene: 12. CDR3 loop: CASRIAGGGGSYTF. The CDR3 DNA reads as TGTGCCAGCAGGATCGCAGGGGGCGGAGGAAGCTACACCTTC.

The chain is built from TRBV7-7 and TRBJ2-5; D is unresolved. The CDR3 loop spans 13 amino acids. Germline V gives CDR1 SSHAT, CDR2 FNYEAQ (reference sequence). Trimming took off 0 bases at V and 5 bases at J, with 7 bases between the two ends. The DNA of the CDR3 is TGTGCCAGCAGCTTAGCTGTGGATGAGACCCAGTACTTC. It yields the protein CASSLAVDETQYF.

Here the CDR3 DNA reads TGTGCCAGCTCACCAGGGCAGGGTTGGGGGAACACTGAAGCTTTCTTT. Encoded protein: CASSPGQGWGNTEAFF. The J gene is TRBJ1-1, the V gene TRBV18; possibly TRBD1 for D (5 bases). This CDR3 has 16 amino acids. The germline gives CDR1 KGHSH, CDR2 LQKENI. V shed 2 bases and J shed 1 base, with 14 bases lying between them.

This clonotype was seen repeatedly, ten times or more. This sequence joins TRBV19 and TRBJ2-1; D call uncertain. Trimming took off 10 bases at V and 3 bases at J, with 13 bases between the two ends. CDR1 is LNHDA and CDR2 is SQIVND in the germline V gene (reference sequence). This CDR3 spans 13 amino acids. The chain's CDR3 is CATNSGYYNEQFF. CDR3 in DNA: TGTGCCACAAACAGTGGATACTACAATGAGCAGTTCTTC.

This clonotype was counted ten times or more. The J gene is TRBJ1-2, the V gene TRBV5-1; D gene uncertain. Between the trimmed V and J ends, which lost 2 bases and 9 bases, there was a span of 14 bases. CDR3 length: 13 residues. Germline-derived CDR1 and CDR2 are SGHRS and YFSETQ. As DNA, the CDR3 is TGCGCCAGCAGCTTTCAGGCATCCGTGAGCTACACCTTC. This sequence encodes CASSFQASVSYTF.

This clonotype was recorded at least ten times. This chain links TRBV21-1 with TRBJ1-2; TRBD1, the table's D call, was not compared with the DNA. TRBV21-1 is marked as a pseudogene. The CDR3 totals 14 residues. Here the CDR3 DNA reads TGTGCCAGCAGCAAATATCGGGGCGGAGATGGCTACACCTTC. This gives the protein CASSKYRGGDGYTF.

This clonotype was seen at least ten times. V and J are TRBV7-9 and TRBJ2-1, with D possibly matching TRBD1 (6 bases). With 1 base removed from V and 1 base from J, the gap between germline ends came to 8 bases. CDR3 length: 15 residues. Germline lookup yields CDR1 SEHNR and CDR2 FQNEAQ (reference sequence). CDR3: CASSLGTASYNEQFF. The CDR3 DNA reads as TGTGCCAGCAGCTTAGGGACAGCATCCTACAATGAGCAGTTCTTC.

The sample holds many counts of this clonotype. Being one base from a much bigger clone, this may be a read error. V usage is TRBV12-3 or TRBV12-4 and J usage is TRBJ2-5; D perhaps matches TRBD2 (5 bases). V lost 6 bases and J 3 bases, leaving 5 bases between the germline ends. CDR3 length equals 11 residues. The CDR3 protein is CASRREETQYF. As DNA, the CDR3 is TGTGCCAGCAGGAGGGAAGAGACCCAGTACTTC.

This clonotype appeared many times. Here the CDR3 reads CASSQSSGRSSYNSPLHF. CDR3 nucleotide sequence: TGTGCCAGCAGCCAATCTTCGGGTCGGAGCTCCTATAATTCACCCCTCCACTTT. This rearrangement joins TRBV4-2 to TRBJ1-6; D remains ambiguous. With 2 bases removed from V and 0 bases from J, the gap between germline ends came to 14 bases. The CDR3 sequence is 18 residues long. The germline CDR1 and CDR2 sequences are LGHNA and YNFKEQ.

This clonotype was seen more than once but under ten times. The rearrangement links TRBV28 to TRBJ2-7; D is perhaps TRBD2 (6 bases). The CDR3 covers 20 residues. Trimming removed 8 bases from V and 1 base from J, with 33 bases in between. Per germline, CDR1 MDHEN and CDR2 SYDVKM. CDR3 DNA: TGTGCCAGCGTACCATCCTTGGGCAACTTACCGCGGGATTCATCCTACGAGCAGTACTTC. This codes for CASVPSLGNLPRDSSYEQYF. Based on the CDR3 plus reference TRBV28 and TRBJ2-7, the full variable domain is DVKVTQSSRYLVKRTGEKVFLECVQDMDHENMFWYRQDPGLGLRLIYFSYDVKMKEKGDIPEGYSVSREKKERFSLILESASTNQTSMYLCASVPSLGNLPRDSSYEQYFGPGTRLTVT.

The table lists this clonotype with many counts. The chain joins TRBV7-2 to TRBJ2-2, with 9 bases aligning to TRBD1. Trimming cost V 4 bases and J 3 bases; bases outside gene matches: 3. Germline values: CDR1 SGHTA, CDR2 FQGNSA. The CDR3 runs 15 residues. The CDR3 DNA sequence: TGTGCCAGCAGCTACCGACAGGGGGACACCGGGGAGCTGTTTTTT. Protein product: CASSYRQGDTGELFF.

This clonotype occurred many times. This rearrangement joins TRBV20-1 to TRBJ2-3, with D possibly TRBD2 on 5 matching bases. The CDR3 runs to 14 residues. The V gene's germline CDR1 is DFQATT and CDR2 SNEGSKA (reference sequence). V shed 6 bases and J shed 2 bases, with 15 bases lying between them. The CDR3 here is CSAPRVGSTDTQYF. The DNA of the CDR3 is TGCAGTGCCCCGCGGGTGGGTTCCACAGATACGCAGTATTTT.

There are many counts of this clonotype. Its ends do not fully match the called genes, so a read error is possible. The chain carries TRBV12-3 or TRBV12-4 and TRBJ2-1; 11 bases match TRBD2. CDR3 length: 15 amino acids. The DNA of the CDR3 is TGTGCCAGCAGCTTAGCGGGAGGGGTCTACAATGAGCAGTTCTTC. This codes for CASSLAGGVYNEQFF.

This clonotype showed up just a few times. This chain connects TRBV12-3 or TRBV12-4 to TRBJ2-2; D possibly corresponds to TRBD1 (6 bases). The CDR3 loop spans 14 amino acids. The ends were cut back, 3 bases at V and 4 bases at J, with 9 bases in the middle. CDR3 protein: CASSFRGPTGELFF. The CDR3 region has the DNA TGTGCCAGCAGTTTCAGGGGCCCCACCGGGGAGCTGTTTTTT.